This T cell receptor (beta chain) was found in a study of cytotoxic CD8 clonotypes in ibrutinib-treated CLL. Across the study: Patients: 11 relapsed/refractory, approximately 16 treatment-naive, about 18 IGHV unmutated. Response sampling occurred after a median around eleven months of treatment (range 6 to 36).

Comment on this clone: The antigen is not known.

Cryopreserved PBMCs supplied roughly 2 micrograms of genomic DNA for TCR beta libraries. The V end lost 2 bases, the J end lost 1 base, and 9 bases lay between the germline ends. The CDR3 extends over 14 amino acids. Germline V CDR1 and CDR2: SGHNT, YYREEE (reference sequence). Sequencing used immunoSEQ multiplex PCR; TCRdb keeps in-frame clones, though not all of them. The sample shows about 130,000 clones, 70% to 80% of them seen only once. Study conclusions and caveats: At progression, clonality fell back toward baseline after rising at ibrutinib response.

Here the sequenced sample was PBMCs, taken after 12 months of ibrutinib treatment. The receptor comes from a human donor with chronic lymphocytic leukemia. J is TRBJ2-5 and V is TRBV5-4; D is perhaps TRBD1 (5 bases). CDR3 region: CASSLGVFQETQYF. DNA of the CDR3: TGTGCCAGCAGCTTAGGGGTTTTCCAAGAGACCCAGTACTTC.